These 24 T cell receptor beta chains were sequenced from one sample in a study of blood T cell repertoires in COVID-19. Profiled with immunoSEQ multiplex PCR; TCRdb holds only in-frame clones, not every one. The table lists some 160,000 clones, around 82% of them singletons. Sequenced material: peripheral blood. These receptors were taken from a man in his sixties with acute or convalescent COVID-19.

The rearrangement links TRBV6-2 or TRBV6-3 to TRBJ2-1; possibly TRBD2 for D (6 bases). The CDR3 length is 14 residues. The V end was cut by 6 bases, the J end by 0 bases, with 9 bases between. CDR1 is MNHEY and CDR2 is SVGEGT in the germline V gene. The CDR3 nucleotides read TGTGCCAGCAGCCTAGCGAACTCCTACAATGAGCAGTTCTTC. It codes for CASSLANSYNEQFF.

The genes are TRBV6-1 and TRBJ1-5; TRBD1 matches 7 bases. The CDR3 runs 17 residues. Germline V gene sequence: CDR1 MNHNS, CDR2 SASEGT. Trimming removed 4 bases from V and 0 bases from J; junction bases left unmatched: 9. CDR3 amino acids: CASSASGGKYSNQPQHF. For the CDR3, the DNA is TGTGCCAGCAGTGCGTCAGGGGGGAAATATAGCAATCAGCCCCAGCATTTT.

The chain combines TRBV19 with TRBJ2-7, with D maybe TRBD2 (6 bases). This CDR3 spans 13 amino acids. Trimming pared 9 bases from V and 4 bases from J, leaving 16 bases between. The germline V gene has CDR1 LNHDA and CDR2 SQIVND (reference sequence). The CDR3 sequence is CASSRDWEYEQYF. The CDR3 DNA reads as TGTGCCAGCAGCCGGGACTGGGAATACGAGCAGTACTTC.

The chain carries TRBV29-1 and TRBJ2-5; 16 bases align to TRBD2. From germline, CDR1 is SQVTM and CDR2 ANQGSEA. With 3 bases clipped from V and 4 bases from J, the junction kept 8 bases outside the gene matches. The CDR3 length is 17 residues. CDR3 bases: TGCAGCGTTGATCGGGGACTAGCGGGAGGGATGGGAGAGACCCAGTACTTC. This sequence encodes CSVDRGLAGGMGETQYF.

J is TRBJ2-7 and V is TRBV6-1; 7 bases fit TRBD2. Germline CDR1 reads MNHNS; CDR2 reads SASEGT. Trimming cost V 0 bases and J 2 bases; bases outside gene matches: 7. The CDR3 is 16 amino acids. The CDR3 is CASSEARGAGTYEQYF. The CDR3 bases are TGTGCCAGCAGTGAAGCGCGCGGAGCGGGAACCTACGAGCAGTACTTC.

V and J are TRBV5-1 and TRBJ2-3; TRBD2 matches 7 bases. The germline V gene encodes CDR1 SGHRS and CDR2 YFSETQ. The CDR3 runs 12 residues. V was pared by 7 bases and J by 6 bases, with 5 bases of the junction left unmatched. CDR3 in amino acids: CASGPAGDTQYF. CDR3 nucleotides: TGCGCCAGCGGCCCAGCGGGGGATACGCAGTATTTT.

V is TRBV28 and J is TRBJ1-3, with 11 bases matching TRBD1. Germline values: CDR1 MDHEN, CDR2 SYDVKM. V shed 5 bases and J 5 bases; nucleotides not matched to a gene: 8. CDR3 size: 16 residues. The CDR3 loop reads CASSPSGTGGRNTIYF. The CDR3 nucleotides are TGTGCCAGCAGTCCCTCAGGGACAGGGGGTAGAAACACCATATATTTT.

The V and J genes are TRBV6-5 and TRBJ2-3; D might be TRBD1 (5 bases). The CDR3 sequence is 14 residues long. Germline V gene sequence: CDR1 MNHEY, CDR2 SVGAGI. The V gene lost 2 bases and the J gene lost 6 bases, with 12 bases spanning the gap. CDR3 protein: CASSYRGPPDTQYF. CDR3 sequence (DNA): TGTGCCAGCAGTTACAGGGGCCCGCCGGATACGCAGTATTTT.

This clone turned up a few times. The chain employs TRBV19 and TRBJ1-5, with 7 bases fitting TRBD1. The V gene's germline CDR1 is LNHDA and CDR2 SQIVND (reference sequence). J gave up 3 bases and V 3 bases, and 5 bases lay outside the gene matches. The CDR3 runs to 15 residues. The CDR3 spells CASSMVRGVNQPQHF. DNA of the CDR3: TGTGCCAGTAGTATGGTCAGGGGGGTCAATCAGCCCCAGCATTTT.

This clone has only a few counts. This chain connects TRBV28 to TRBJ2-1, with 7 bases lining up with TRBD1. The CDR3 is 17 amino acids. The germline gives CDR1 MDHEN, CDR2 SYDVKM. J lost 3 bases, V lost 7 bases, and 15 bases had no gene match. CDR3 amino acids: CASNDDRETLFYNEQFF. In DNA, the CDR3 is TGTGCCAGCAACGATGACAGGGAAACCCTCTTCTACAATGAGCAGTTCTTC.

This clone was found a few times. This rearrangement joins TRBV29-1 to TRBJ1-2; D gene unclear. CDR3 length: 13 residues. Germline V gene sequence: CDR1 SQVTM, CDR2 ANQGSEA. V was cut by 3 bases and J by 0 bases, with 8 bases left in between. The CDR3 loop is CSVDSPANYGYTF. For the CDR3, the DNA is TGCAGCGTTGATAGCCCTGCTAACTATGGCTACACCTTC.

The chain couples TRBV4-1 to TRBJ2-7; a possible D gene is TRBD1 (5 bases). V lost 4 bases to trimming and J lost 2 bases, with 9 bases between them. Germline V lookup: CDR1 MGHRA, CDR2 YSYEKL. This CDR3 comprises 13 residues. CDR3 loop: CASSPGRAYEQYF. The DNA for the CDR3 is TGCGCCAGCAGCCCAGGCAGGGCCTACGAGCAGTACTTC.

The CDR3 bases are TGTGCCTGGAGCCTCCTCGGGGTCGCTGAAGCTTTCTTT. This gives the protein CAWSLLGVAEAFF. The gene calls are TRBV30 and TRBJ1-1; D not certain. The V gene lost 3 bases and the J gene lost 6 bases, with 14 bases spanning the gap. The germline gives CDR1 GTSNPN, CDR2 SVGIG (reference sequence). The CDR3 loop spans 13 amino acids.

The rearrangement uses TRBV7-9 and TRBJ2-5; TRBD1 might be the D (5 bases). CDR1 is SEHNR and CDR2 is FQNEAQ in the germline V gene (reference sequence). The CDR3 runs 14 residues. Trimming removed 0 bases at V and 5 bases at J, with 10 bases between. The CDR3 is CASSLAAGMETQYF. DNA of the CDR3: TGTGCCAGCAGCTTAGCGGCAGGGATGGAGACCCAGTACTTC.

The chain has TRBV7-2 and TRBJ2-2; TRBD1 might be the D (6 bases). Germline CDR1 SGHTA, CDR2 FQGNSA. V was trimmed by 1 base and J by 1 base, leaving 10 bases between them. The CDR3 consists of 16 residues. DNA for the CDR3: TGTGCCAGCAGCTTAGTTGGGGGCCGGAACACCGGGGAGCTGTTTTTT. This gives the protein CASSLVGGRNTGELFF.

CDR3 sequence: CASRPHGTSLTDTQYF. In nucleotides, the CDR3 is TGTGCCAGCAGACCCCATGGGACTTCCCTCACAGATACGCAGTATTTT. This chain links TRBV6-6 with TRBJ2-3; TRBD2 might be the D (6 bases). The germline gives CDR1 MNHNY, CDR2 SVGAGI (reference sequence). There are 16 residues in the CDR3. Trimming removed 6 bases at V and 2 bases at J, with 18 bases between.

The chain uses TRBV27 and TRBJ2-1; 9 bases line up with TRBD2. Per germline, CDR1 MNHEY and CDR2 SMNVEV (reference sequence). The ends lost 4 bases at V and 5 bases at J; junction bases unmatched: 9. The CDR3 sequence is 16 residues long. The CDR3 DNA reads TGTGCCAGCAGTTCGCTGGCGGGAGGGCCCAACAATGAGCAGTTCTTC. Its translation: CASSSLAGGPNNEQFF.

The chain couples TRBV7-9 to TRBJ2-7; 7 bases agree with TRBD1. The junction had 5 bases not matched to a gene; V was cut back by 5 bases and J by 4 bases. The CDR3 is 13 amino acids. Germline CDR1 and CDR2: SEHNR and FQNEAQ (reference sequence). This chain's CDR3 is CASSEGAWYEQYF. The CDR3 DNA reads TGTGCCAGCAGCGAGGGGGCTTGGTACGAGCAGTACTTC.

This clone was seen more than once but under ten times. This rearrangement joins TRBV28 to TRBJ1-2; D possibly corresponds to TRBD1 (5 bases). Germline values: CDR1 MDHEN, CDR2 SYDVKM. The CDR3 contains 16 residues. The V and J ends lost 0 bases and 7 bases respectively, with 18 bases between them. CDR3 region: CASSLWGPGREGGYTF. The CDR3 region has the DNA TGTGCCAGCAGTTTATGGGGTCCTGGCAGGGAGGGTGGCTACACCTTC.

This clone appeared once. The chain links TRBV27 to TRBJ2-5; TRBD2 is a possible D gene (5 bases). The germline V and J ends were trimmed by 0 bases and 5 bases, with 10 bases remaining between them. The CDR3 has 14 residues. The V gene's germline CDR1 is MNHEY and CDR2 SMNVEV (reference sequence). CDR3: CASSLSRGGETQYF. Written as DNA, the CDR3 is TGTGCCAGCAGTTTATCCCGGGGTGGTGAGACCCAGTACTTC.

The chain joins TRBV2 to TRBJ2-3; D perhaps matches TRBD1 (5 bases). Trimming left V 1 base short and J 0 bases short, with 8 bases between. Germline loops: CDR1 SNHLY, CDR2 FYNNEI. The CDR3 is made up of 15 amino acids. CDR3 protein: CASSEGDSSTDTQYF. The CDR3 region has the DNA TGTGCCAGCAGTGAAGGCGACAGTAGCACAGATACGCAGTATTTT.

On this clone: The junction and the germline gene differ at one end; a read error may be behind it. V usage is TRBV6-2 or TRBV6-3 and J usage is TRBJ1-5; the D gene is possibly TRBD1 (6 bases). CDR3 length: 15 residues. Germline CDR1 MNHEY, CDR2 SVGEGT. The CDR3 loop is CASTYGGAGNQPQHF. The CDR3 nucleotides are TGTGCCAGCACTTACGGGGGGGCAGGGAATCAGCCCCAGCATTTT.

CDR3 sequence reads: CASEGTFSGANVLTF. CDR3 DNA: TGTGCCTCGGAGGGGACCTTCTCTGGGGCCAACGTCCTGACTTTC. The V call is TRBV6-5, the J call TRBJ2-6; D may be TRBD2 (6 bases). The CDR3 extends over 15 amino acids. V was pared by 11 bases and J by 0 bases, with 14 bases between. Germline assignment: CDR1 MNHEY and CDR2 SVGAGI.

The J gene is TRBJ2-5, the V gene TRBV7-9; D not resolved. The length of the CDR3 is 12 residues. Trimming removed 4 bases at V and 5 bases at J, with 8 bases between. Germline CDR1 is SEHNR and CDR2 is FQNEAQ (reference sequence). CDR3: CASSSLGETQYF. Written as DNA, the CDR3 is TGTGCCAGCAGCTCACTCGGTGAGACCCAGTACTTC.